This T cell receptor (beta chain) came from a study of blood T cell repertoires in COVID-19. Study details: T cells, B-cell-depleted T cells, or PBMCs provided the cDNA or gDNA that served as material.

TCRdb's table, derived via immunoSEQ multiplex PCR, lists solely in-frame clones and lacks some. The sample includes about 100,000 clones, around 92% of them seen just once. Germline V CDR1 and CDR2: SGHRS, YFSETQ. Trimming took 4 bases from V and 0 from J, leaving 16 bases between them. CDR3 length: 16 residues. Sequencing was carried out using peripheral blood. This sequence joins TRBV5-1 and TRBJ1-1; D is perhaps TRBD1 (6 bases). The sequence was collected from a man aged 18 to 29 with acute or convalescent COVID-19. The DNA for the CDR3 is TGCGCCAGCAGCCTAAGACAGGCTAGCCTGAACACTGAAGCTTTCTTT. As protein: CASSLRQASLNTEAFF.